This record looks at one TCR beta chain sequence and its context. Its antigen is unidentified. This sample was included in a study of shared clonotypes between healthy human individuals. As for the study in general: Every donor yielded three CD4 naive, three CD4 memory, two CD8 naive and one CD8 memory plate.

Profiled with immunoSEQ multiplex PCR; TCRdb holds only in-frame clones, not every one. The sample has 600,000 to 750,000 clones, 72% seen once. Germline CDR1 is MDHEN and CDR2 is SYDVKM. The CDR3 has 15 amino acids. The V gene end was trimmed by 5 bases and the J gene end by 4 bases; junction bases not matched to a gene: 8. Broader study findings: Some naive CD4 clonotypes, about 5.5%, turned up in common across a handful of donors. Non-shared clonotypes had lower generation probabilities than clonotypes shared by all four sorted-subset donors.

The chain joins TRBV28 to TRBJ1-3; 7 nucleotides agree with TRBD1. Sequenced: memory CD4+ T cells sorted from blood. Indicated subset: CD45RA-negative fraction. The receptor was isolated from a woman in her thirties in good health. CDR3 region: CASSGGQDGGNTIYF. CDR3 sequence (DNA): TGTGCCAGCAGTGGAGGACAGGATGGAGGAAACACCATATATTTT.